This passage covers 5 T cell receptor beta chains from one sample sequenced in a study of blood T cell repertoires in COVID-19. Sequencing was performed with immunoSEQ multiplex PCR; in TCRdb, only in-frame clones are kept and a portion is missing. The top ten hold 4% to 5% of the sample, which has 200,000 to 250,000 clones, approximately 80% seen once. Sequences were obtained from peripheral blood. The receptors were gathered from a woman in her 70s with acute or convalescent COVID-19.

The DNA of the CDR3 is TGTGCCAGCAGCTCATGGACAGGCAGGAATTCACCCCTCCACTTT. Its protein product is CASSSWTGRNSPLHF. The V call is TRBV5-4, the J call TRBJ1-6; 7 nucleotides match TRBD1. This CDR3 has 15 residues. The junction had 7 bases not matched to a gene; V was cut back by 3 bases and J by 7 bases. Germline CDR1 is SGHNT and CDR2 is YYREEE (reference sequence).

In this sample, this clone turned up a few times. The J gene is TRBJ2-2, the V gene TRBV28; 7 bases agree with TRBD1. This CDR3 contains 15 residues. The germline V gene has CDR1 MDHEN and CDR2 SYDVKM. The V segment lost 3 bases and the J segment 1 base; nucleotides outside the gene matches: 2. The CDR3 sequence is CASSFGQVNTGELFF. DNA for the CDR3: TGTGCCAGCAGTTTCGGACAGGTGAACACCGGGGAGCTGTTTTTT.

The V and J genes are TRBV9 and TRBJ2-2; D not certain. V was clipped by 0 bases and J by 6 bases, with 15 bases between them. The CDR3 has 16 amino acids. Germline V gene lookup returns CDR1 SGDLS and CDR2 YYNGEE. The CDR3 DNA follows: TGTGCCAGCAGCGTAGGGGCAGTTATCAACCCCGGGGAGCTGTTTTTT. Translating it yields CASSVGAVINPGELFF.

The V gene is TRBV24-1, the J gene TRBJ2-1, with TRBD1 identical over 7 bases. The CDR3 runs to 16 residues. V gave up 4 bases and J gave up 4 bases; unmatched junction bases: 9. From germline, CDR1 is KGHDR and CDR2 SFDVKD. As DNA, the CDR3 is TGTGCCACCAGTGACCTCGTTCAGGGGGTTTACAATGAGCAGTTCTTC. This encodes CATSDLVQGVYNEQFF.

In this sample, this clone turned up a few times. The J gene is TRBJ1-2, the V gene TRBV11-2; no firm D call. The CDR3 covers 13 residues. Germline V gene sequence: CDR1 SGHAT, CDR2 FQNNGV. Trimming cost V 2 bases and J 4 bases, with 8 bases left between them. For the CDR3, the DNA is TGTGCCAGCAGCTTAAACAGTCCCTATGGCTACACCTTC. The encoded protein is CASSLNSPYGYTF.